Each of the 22 T cell receptor beta chains below was sequenced from the same sample in a study of metastatic and nonmetastatic thyroid tumors. Via MiXCR, TCRdb re-called the PCR reads. Of some 20,000 clones in the sample, about 15% are singletons; the top ten hold about 19%. Treatment of any kind had been given to no patient before thyroid surgery. Sequenced: blood. Every receptor here comes from a female donor with papillary thyroid cancer or a benign thyroid nodule (not recorded which). Some clones in this sample may be carry-over from other donors' samples.

This clone was counted at least ten times. The chain couples TRBV12-3 or TRBV12-4 to TRBJ1-1; D possibly corresponds to TRBD1 (5 bases). Trimming removed 6 bases from V and 1 base from J, with 12 bases in between. The CDR3 totals 14 residues. Here the CDR3 reads CASRFGRENTEAFF. In nucleotides, the CDR3 is TGTGCCAGCAGGTTTGGCAGGGAGAACACTGAAGCTTTCTTT.

In this sample, this clone turned up many times. The chain is built from TRBV10-1 and TRBJ2-5, with TRBD2 as a possible D gene (7 bases). CDR1 and CDR2 (germline): WNHNN, SYGVQD (reference sequence). The CDR3 totals 15 residues. Trimming took 2 bases from V and 2 from J, leaving 12 bases between them. In DNA, the CDR3 is TGCGCCAGCAGTGAGACGGGGGGCCGGCAAGAGACCCAGTACTTC. It yields the protein CASSETGGRQETQYF.

The V call is TRBV28, the J call TRBJ2-7; 11 nucleotides match TRBD2. Germline values: CDR1 MDHEN, CDR2 SYDVKM. Trimming took 4 bases from V and 10 from J; bases not matched to a gene: 9. The CDR3 sequence is 14 residues long. CDR3 nucleotide sequence: TGTGCCAGCAGTTCCCCCGGGACTAGCGGTTATCAGTACTTC. Translating gives CASSSPGTSGYQYF.

V usage is TRBV12-3 or TRBV12-4 and J usage is TRBJ2-7; TRBD2 is a possible D gene (6 bases). The V gene lost 1 base and the J gene lost 2 bases, with 6 bases spanning the gap. CDR3 length: 13 amino acids. In DNA, the CDR3 is TGTGCCAGCAGTTTAGGCGGGACCTACGAGCAGTACTTC. Translating gives CASSLGGTYEQYF.

This clone was seen a few times. A much larger clonotype is one base distant, so this may be a read error. Other nucleotide sequences in the sample specify the same CDR3. The genes are TRBV4-2 and TRBJ2-1, with D unclear. V shed 3 bases and J shed 10 bases, with 7 bases lying between them. This CDR3 has 11 residues. The germline V gene encodes CDR1 LGHNA and CDR2 YNFKEQ. CDR3 DNA sequence: TGTGCCAGCAGCCACGAGCGCGAGCAGTTCTTC. Amino acids: CASSHEREQFF.

This clone has at least ten counts. The rearrangement links TRBV24-1 to TRBJ2-1; TRBD2 matches 7 bases. Germline V gene data show CDR1 as KGHDR and CDR2 as SFDVKD. J gave up 9 bases and V 5 bases, and 9 bases lay outside the gene matches. This CDR3 contains 14 residues. Here the CDR3 reads CATSAPRTRAEQFF. The CDR3 DNA reads TGTGCCACCAGTGCACCTCGGACTAGGGCTGAGCAGTTCTTC.

The chain employs TRBV4-1 and TRBJ2-2; 8 bases align to TRBD2. V shed 4 bases and J 2 bases; nucleotides not matched to a gene: 9. Looked up from germline, CDR1 is MGHRA and CDR2 is YSYEKL. CDR3 length equals 17 residues. The CDR3 region has the DNA TGCGCCAGCAGCCTGAGTGGGACTAGTAGTAACACCGGGGAGCTGTTTTTT. Translating gives CASSLSGTSSNTGELFF.

This clone occurred many times. The same CDR3 also results from other DNA sequences found in this sample. This chain uses TRBV4-1 with TRBJ1-1; D is unresolved. Germline V gives CDR1 MGHRA, CDR2 YSYEKL. The CDR3 contains 14 residues. V lost 0 bases and J 2 bases, leaving 7 bases between the germline ends. CDR3 region: CASSQDAGNTEAFF. The CDR3 DNA is TGCGCCAGCAGCCAAGATGCGGGCAACACTGAAGCTTTCTTT.

Ten or more counts support this clone. V and J are TRBV2 and TRBJ1-5; the match to TRBD1 covers 7 bases. V shed 5 bases, J shed 4 bases, and the junction held 2 bases outside the gene matches. This CDR3 has 13 residues. Germline lookup yields CDR1 SNHLY and CDR2 FYNNEI. CDR3 sequence (DNA): TGTGCCAGCAGTCAGGGACAGAATCAGCCCCAGCATTTT. Translated: CASSQGQNQPQHF.

This clone turned up a few times. This may come from a read error, since a much larger clone is one base off. The V and J genes are TRBV29-1 and TRBJ1-2; no clear D gene. CDR3 length equals 11 residues. V was shortened by 5 bases and J by 8 bases, with 12 bases between the two germline ends. CDR1 is SQVTM and CDR2 is ANQGSEA in the germline V gene. The CDR3 coding sequence is TGCAGCGTTCTATTGTCTGGCGGCTACACCTTC. Translated, it gives CSVLLSGGYTF.

This clone was detected once. The chain has TRBV19 and TRBJ1-5; D unclear. This CDR3 has 17 residues. The V end lost 1 base, the J end lost 0 bases, and 13 bases lay between the germline ends. Germline V lookup: CDR1 LNHDA, CDR2 SQIVND (reference sequence). The CDR3 nucleotides are TGTGCCAGTAGTATAGGAGTGCCCGCGTATAGCAATCAGCCCCAGCATTTT. Protein sequence: CASSIGVPAYSNQPQHF.

The chain is built from TRBV2 and TRBJ2-7; no firm D call. With 5 bases removed from V and 6 bases from J, the gap between germline ends came to 14 bases. This CDR3 spans 13 amino acids. Germline CDR1 is SNHLY and CDR2 is FYNNEI. CDR3 coding DNA: TGTGCCAGCAGTACCGAACTCCGGGTCGAGCAGTACTTC. Its protein product is CASSTELRVEQYF.

This clone was counted at least ten times. The chain is built from TRBV3-1 and TRBJ2-2, with D hard to call. Trimming removed 0 bases at V and 1 base at J, with 12 bases between. The CDR3 covers 17 residues. Germline CDR1 is LGHDT and CDR2 is YNNKEL (reference sequence). CDR3 protein: CASSQEHPAMNTGELFF. CDR3 nucleotides: TGTGCCAGCAGCCAAGAGCACCCAGCGATGAACACCGGGGAGCTGTTTTTT.

This clone was seen more than once but under ten times. The chain is built from TRBV6-1 and TRBJ1-2; D ambiguous. Trimming left V 7 bases short and J 2 bases short, with 11 bases between. Looked up from germline, CDR1 is MNHNS and CDR2 is SASEGT. CDR3 length: 13 amino acids. The CDR3 is CASNVRLNYGYTF. The DNA for the CDR3 is TGTGCCAGCAATGTAAGGCTGAACTATGGCTACACCTTC.

The rearrangement links TRBV6-2 or TRBV6-3 to TRBJ2-1; 11 positions agree with TRBD1. CDR1 MNHEY and CDR2 SVGEGT come from the germline V gene. This CDR3 spans 16 amino acids. CDR3 coding DNA: TGTGAAAGCAGTTCCTTAGGGACAGGGGGTATCAATGAGCAGTTCTTC. It encodes CESSSLGTGGINEQFF.

The sample holds many counts of this clone. The chain links TRBV7-9 to TRBJ2-7, with D perhaps TRBD1 (7 bases). Per the germline V gene, CDR1 is SEHNR and CDR2 is FQNEAQ (reference sequence). With 5 bases removed from V and 3 bases from J, the gap between germline ends came to 17 bases. The CDR3 sequence is 15 residues long. The CDR3 region is CASSLQGGPFYEQYF. In DNA form, the CDR3 reads TGTGCCAGCAGCCTTCAGGGGGGACCCTTCTACGAGCAGTACTTC. Full variable domain (rest looked up from reference TRBV7-9 and TRBJ2-7): DTGVSQNPRHKITKRGQNVTFRCDPISEHNRLYWYRQTLGQGPEFLTYFQNEAQLEKSRLLSDRFSAERPKGSFSTLEIQRTEQGDSAMYLCASSLQGGPFYEQYFGPGTRLTVT.

The chain is built from TRBV4-3 and TRBJ1-5, with D unclear. The germline gives CDR1 LGHNA, CDR2 YSLEER. The CDR3 sequence is 13 residues long. V lost 0 bases and J lost 9, with 9 bases in between. CDR3 protein: CASSQDLLAPQHF. The CDR3 DNA is TGCGCCAGCAGCCAAGATCTCCTGGCGCCCCAGCATTTT.

At least ten counts were recorded for this clone. CDR3 coding DNA: TGTGCCAGCACCCCCCCTAGCGGGGGGCGGGGAGAGACCCAGTACTTC. Its translation is CASTPPSGGRGETQYF. The chain is built from TRBV2 and TRBJ2-5; the match to TRBD2 covers 11 bases. J lost 4 bases, V lost 7 bases, and 11 bases had no gene match. Germline V gene lookup returns CDR1 SNHLY and CDR2 FYNNEI. The CDR3 spans 16 residues.

This clone was seen ten or more times. The rearrangement joins TRBV30 to TRBJ2-3; no clear D. Germline V gene data show CDR1 as GTSNPN and CDR2 as SVGIG (reference sequence). CDR3 length: 17 residues. V lost 0 bases and J 0 bases, leaving 16 bases between the germline ends. For the CDR3, the DNA is TGTGCCTGGAGTGTACGGTGGCAGCGAGCTAGCACAGATACGCAGTATTTT. Protein: CAWSVRWQRASTDTQYF.

The sample holds a few counts of this clone. This chain joins TRBV10-1 and TRBJ2-2; TRBD2 matches 10 bases. The CDR3 runs 15 residues. Per germline, CDR1 WNHNN and CDR2 SYGVQD (reference sequence). The V segment lost 4 bases and the J segment 7 bases; nucleotides outside the gene matches: 6. CDR3 DNA: TGCGCCAGCAGTGGCATAGCGGGAGGAGTCGGGGAGCTGTTTTTT. This sequence encodes CASSGIAGGVGELFF.

This clone was observed at least ten times. The genes are TRBV9 and TRBJ2-3; TRBD1 aligns across 7 bases. The CDR3 is 13 amino acids. Losses at the gene ends were 4 bases for V and 4 bases for J; bases not matched to a gene: 3. In germline, CDR1 is SGDLS, CDR2 YYNGEE. DNA of the CDR3: TGTGCCAGCAGCCCCACAGGGGCAGATACGCAGTATTTT. It is translated as CASSPTGADTQYF.

This clone was observed a few times. This rearrangement joins TRBV6-1 to TRBJ2-1; D gene ambiguous. CDR3 size: 16 residues. The V gene lost 6 bases and the J gene lost 6 bases, with 21 bases spanning the gap. Germline CDR1 and CDR2: MNHNS and SASEGT. Here the CDR3 reads CASRPRYNSPGNEQFF. The CDR3 nucleotides read TGTGCCAGCAGGCCACGGTACAACAGCCCGGGCAATGAGCAGTTCTTC.